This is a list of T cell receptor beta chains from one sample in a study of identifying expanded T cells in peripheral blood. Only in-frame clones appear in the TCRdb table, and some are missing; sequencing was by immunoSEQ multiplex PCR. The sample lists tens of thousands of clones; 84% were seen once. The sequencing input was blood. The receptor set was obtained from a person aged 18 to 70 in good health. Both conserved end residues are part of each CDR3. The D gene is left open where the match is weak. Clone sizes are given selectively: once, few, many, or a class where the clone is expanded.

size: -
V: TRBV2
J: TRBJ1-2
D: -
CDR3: CASSENPVRRANYGYTF
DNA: TGTGCCAGCAGTGAAAATCCCGTACGTAGAGCTAACTATGGCTACACCTTC

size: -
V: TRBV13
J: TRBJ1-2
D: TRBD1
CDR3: CASSLGQGAPLLGGYTF
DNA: TGTGCCAGCAGCTTAGGACAGGGGGCCCCTCTCCTAGGAGGCTACACCTTC

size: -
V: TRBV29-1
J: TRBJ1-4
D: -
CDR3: CSVEGDGATNEKLFF
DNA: TGCAGCGTTGAGGGGGACGGAGCAACTAATGAAAAACTGTTTTTT

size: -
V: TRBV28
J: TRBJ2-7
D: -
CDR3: CASSRGSVLYEQYF
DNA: TGTGCCAGCAGTCGAGGATCTGTGCTCTACGAGCAGTACTTC

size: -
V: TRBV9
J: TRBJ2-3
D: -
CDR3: CASSVLGTPSTDTQYF
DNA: TGTGCCAGCAGCGTACTGGGTACCCCCAGCACAGATACGCAGTATTTT

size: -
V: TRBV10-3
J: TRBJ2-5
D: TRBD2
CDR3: CATRTSGSEETQYF
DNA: TGTGCCACCCGGACTAGCGGGAGTGAAGAGACCCAGTACTTC

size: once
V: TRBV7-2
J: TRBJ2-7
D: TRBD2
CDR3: CASSPRDYPSYEQYF
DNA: TGTGCCAGCAGCCCCCGGGACTACCCAAGCTACGAGCAGTACTTC

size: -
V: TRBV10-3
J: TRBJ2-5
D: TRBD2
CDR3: CAISVGREAQETQYF
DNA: TGTGCCATCAGTGTAGGGCGGGAGGCCCAAGAGACCCAGTACTTC

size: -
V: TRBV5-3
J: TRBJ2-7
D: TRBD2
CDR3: CASSSPGSGVEQYF
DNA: TGTGCCAGCAGTTCCCCGGGAAGCGGGGTCGAGCAGTACTTC

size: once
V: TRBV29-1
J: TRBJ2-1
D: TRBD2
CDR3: CSVGLAGVHNEQFF
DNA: TGCAGCGTTGGACTAGCGGGAGTGCACAATGAGCAGTTCTTC

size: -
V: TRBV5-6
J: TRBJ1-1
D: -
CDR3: CASGPFGLSHTEAFF
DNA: TGTGCCAGCGGTCCATTCGGGCTATCTCACACTGAAGCTTTCTTT

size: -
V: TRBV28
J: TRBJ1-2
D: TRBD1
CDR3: CASSLDRGHLYGYTF
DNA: TGTGCCAGCAGTCTTGACAGGGGGCATCTCTATGGCTACACCTTC

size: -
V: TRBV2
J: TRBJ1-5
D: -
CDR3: CASRGESNQPQHF
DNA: TGTGCCAGCCGGGGTGAGAGCAATCAGCCCCAGCATTTT

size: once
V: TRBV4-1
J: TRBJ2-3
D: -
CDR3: CASSQDPGINTDTQYF
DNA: TGCGCCAGCAGCCAAGATCCCGGAATTAACACAGATACGCAGTATTTT

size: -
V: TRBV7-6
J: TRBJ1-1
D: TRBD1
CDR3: CASSSPGQGATEAFF
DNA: TGTGCCAGCAGCTCCCCGGGACAGGGGGCCACTGAAGCTTTCTTT

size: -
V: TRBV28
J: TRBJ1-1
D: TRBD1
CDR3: CASSVSRGQSSEAFF
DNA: TGTGCCAGCAGTGTGTCCAGGGGGCAGAGTTCTGAAGCTTTCTTT

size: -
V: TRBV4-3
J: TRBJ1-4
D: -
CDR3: CASSQDKGGANEKLFF
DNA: TGCGCCAGCAGCCAAGATAAGGGGGGGGCAAATGAAAAACTGTTTTTT

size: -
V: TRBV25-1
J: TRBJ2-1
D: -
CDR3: CASSEYRGGNNEQFF
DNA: TGTGCCAGCAGTGAATATAGGGGGGGGAACAATGAGCAGTTCTTC

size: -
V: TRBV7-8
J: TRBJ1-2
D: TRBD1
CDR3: CASSLKPLTGIGYTF
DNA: TGTGCCAGCAGCTTAAAACCCCTGACAGGGATCGGCTACACCTTC

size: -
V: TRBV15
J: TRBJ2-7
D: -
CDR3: CATSRDQGGEQYF
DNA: TGTGCCACCAGCAGAGATCAGGGCGGCGAGCAGTACTTC

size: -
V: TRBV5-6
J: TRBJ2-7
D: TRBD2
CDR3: CASSLAGGTSGSHYEQYF
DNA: TGTGCCAGCAGCTTGGCTGGGGGCACTAGCGGAAGTCACTACGAGCAGTACTTC

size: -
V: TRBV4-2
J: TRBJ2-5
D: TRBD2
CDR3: CASSQALSGRGETQYF
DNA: TGTGCCAGCAGCCAAGCCCTTAGCGGGAGAGGGGAGACCCAGTACTTC

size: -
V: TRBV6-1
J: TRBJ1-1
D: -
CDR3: CASSEEGGQKNTEAFF
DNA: TGTGCCAGCAGTGAAGAAGGTGGGCAAAAGAACACTGAAGCTTTCTTT

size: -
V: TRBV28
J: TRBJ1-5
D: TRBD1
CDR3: CASSLGDSLGPQHF
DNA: TGTGCCAGCAGTTTAGGGGACAGCTTAGGGCCCCAGCATTTT

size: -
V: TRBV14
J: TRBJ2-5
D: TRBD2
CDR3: CASSNQGGETQYF
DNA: TGTGCCAGCAGCAACCAGGGAGGGGAGACCCAGTACTTC

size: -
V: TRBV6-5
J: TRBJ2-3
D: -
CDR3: CASSSFYTQYF
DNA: TGTGCCAGCAGTTCCTTCTATACGCAGTATTTT

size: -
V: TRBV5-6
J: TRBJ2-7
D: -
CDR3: CASSFFTAGYEQYF
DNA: TGTGCCAGCAGCTTTTTCACCGCGGGGTACGAGCAGTACTTC

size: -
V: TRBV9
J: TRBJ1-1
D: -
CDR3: CASSVAAQPGHLQGTEAFF
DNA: TGTGCCAGCAGCGTAGCAGCCCAACCGGGACACCTCCAAGGCACTGAAGCTTTCTTT